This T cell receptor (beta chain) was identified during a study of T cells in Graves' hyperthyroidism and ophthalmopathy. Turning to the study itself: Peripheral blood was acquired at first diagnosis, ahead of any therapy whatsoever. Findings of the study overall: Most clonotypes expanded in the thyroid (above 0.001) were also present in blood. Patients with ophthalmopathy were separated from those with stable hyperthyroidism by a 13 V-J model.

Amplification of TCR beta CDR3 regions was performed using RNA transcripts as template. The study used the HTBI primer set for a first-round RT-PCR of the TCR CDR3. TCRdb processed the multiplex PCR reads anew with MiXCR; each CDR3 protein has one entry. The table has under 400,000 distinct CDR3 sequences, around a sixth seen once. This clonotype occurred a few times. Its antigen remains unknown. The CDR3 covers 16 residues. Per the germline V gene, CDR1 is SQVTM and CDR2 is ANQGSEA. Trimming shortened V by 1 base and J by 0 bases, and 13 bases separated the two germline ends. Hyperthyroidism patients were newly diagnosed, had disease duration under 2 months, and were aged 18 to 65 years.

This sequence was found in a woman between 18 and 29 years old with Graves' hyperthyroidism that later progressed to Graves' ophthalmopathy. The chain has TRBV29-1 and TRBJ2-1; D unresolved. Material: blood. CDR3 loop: CSVEGHGTSSYNEQFF. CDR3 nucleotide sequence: TGCAGCGTTGAAGGCCACGGCACGAGCTCCTACAATGAGCAGTTCTTC.